This T cell receptor beta chain emerged from a study of CD8 T cells in ankylosing spondylitis. Regarding the study as a whole: Certain motif variants had earlier appeared in reactive arthritis synovial fluid and blood. Clones linked with disease were CD8+ and fairly uncommon in the peripheral blood. Reports say disease-linked clones showed up significantly more in matched ankylosing spondylitis synovial fluid.

TCRdb re-called the 5' RACE reads through MiXCR, storing one row per CDR3 protein. The sample consists of approximately 250,000 distinct CDR3 sequences, 32% of them appearing once. On this clonotype itself: Its matching antigen is unknown.

The sequenced sample was blood, either unsorted or a sorted T cell fraction (not recorded which). The receptor was derived from a male donor with ankylosing spondylitis or in good health (not recorded which).

The CDR3 DNA reads as TGCAGTGTCAAAACGGCCGGACAGGGGAACTATGGCTACACCTTC. It is translated as CSVKTAGQGNYGYTF. The chain combines TRBV20-1 with TRBJ1-2; 9 bases fit TRBD1. The V segment lost 7 bases and the J segment 2 bases; nucleotides outside the gene matches: 11. Per the germline V gene, CDR1 is DFQATT and CDR2 is SNEGSKA (reference sequence). CDR3 length: 15 amino acids.